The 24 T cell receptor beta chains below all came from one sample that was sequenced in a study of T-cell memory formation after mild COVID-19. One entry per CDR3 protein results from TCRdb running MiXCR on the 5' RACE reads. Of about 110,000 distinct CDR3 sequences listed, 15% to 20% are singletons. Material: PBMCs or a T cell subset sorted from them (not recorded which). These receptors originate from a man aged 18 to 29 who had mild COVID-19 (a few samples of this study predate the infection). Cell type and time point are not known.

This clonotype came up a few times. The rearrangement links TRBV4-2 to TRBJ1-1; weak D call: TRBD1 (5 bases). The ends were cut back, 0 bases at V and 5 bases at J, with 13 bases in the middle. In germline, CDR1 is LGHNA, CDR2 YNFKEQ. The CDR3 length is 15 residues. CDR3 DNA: TGTGCCAGCAGCCAAGACGGGCGGGGGGAGACTGAAGCTTTCTTT. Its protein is CASSQDGRGETEAFF.

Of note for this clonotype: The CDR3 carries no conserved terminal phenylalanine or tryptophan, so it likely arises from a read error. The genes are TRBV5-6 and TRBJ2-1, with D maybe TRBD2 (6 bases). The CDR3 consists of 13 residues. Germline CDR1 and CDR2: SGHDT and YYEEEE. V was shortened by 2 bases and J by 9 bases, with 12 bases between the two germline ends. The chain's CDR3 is CASSFGRMGEQFL. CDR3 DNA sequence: TGTGCCAGCAGCTTCGGGAGAATGGGTGAGCAGTTCCTC.

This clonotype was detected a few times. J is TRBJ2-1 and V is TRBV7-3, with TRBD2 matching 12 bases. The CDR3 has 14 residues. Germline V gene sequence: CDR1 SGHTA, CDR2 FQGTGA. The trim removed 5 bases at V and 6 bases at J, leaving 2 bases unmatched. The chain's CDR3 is CASSMGLAGNEQFF. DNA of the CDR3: TGTGCCAGCAGCATGGGACTAGCGGGCAATGAGCAGTTCTTC.

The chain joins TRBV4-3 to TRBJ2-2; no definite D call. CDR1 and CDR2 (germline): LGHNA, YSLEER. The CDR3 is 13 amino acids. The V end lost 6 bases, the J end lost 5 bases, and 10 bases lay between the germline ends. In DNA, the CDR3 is TGCGCCAGCAGAAGGGTAGGAACCGGGGAGCTGTTTTTT. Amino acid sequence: CASRRVGTGELFF.

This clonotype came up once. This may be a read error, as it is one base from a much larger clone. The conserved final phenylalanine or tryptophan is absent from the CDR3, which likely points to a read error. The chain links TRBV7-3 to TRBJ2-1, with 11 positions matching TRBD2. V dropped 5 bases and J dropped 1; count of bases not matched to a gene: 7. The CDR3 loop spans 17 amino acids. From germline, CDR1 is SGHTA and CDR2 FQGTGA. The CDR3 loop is CASSPRGLADSYNEQFS. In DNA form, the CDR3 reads TGTGCCAGCAGCCCGAGGGGACTAGCGGATTCCTACAATGAGCAGTTCTCC.

DNA of the CDR3: TGTGCCAGCAGGGTGTGGTCAGGGGAGACCCAGTACTTC. This gives the protein CASRVWSGETQYF. The chain uses TRBV6-5 and TRBJ2-5; the D gene is possibly TRBD1 (5 bases). The germline V gene encodes CDR1 MNHEY and CDR2 SVGAGI. V lost 6 bases and J lost 5, with 13 bases in between. The CDR3 is 13 amino acids.

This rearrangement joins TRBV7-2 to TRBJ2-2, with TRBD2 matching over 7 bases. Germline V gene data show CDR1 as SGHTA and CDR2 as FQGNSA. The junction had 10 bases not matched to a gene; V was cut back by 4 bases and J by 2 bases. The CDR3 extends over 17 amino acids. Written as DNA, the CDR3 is TGTGCCAGCAGCTCCGGATGGGCTAGCGGAAACACCGGGGAGCTGTTTTTT. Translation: CASSSGWASGNTGELFF.

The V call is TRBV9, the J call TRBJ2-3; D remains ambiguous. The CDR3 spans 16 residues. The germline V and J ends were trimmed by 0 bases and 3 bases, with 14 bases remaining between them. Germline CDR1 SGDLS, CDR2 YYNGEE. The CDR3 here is CASSVGVAATTDTQYF. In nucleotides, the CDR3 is TGTGCCAGCAGCGTAGGAGTAGCCGCCACTACAGATACGCAGTATTTT.

The CDR3 bases are TGCGCCAGCAGTGCCCAGGTGAACACTGAAGCTTTCTTT. Its translation is CASSAQVNTEAFF. The chain employs TRBV23-1 and TRBJ1-1, with D unresolved. TRBV23-1 is classed as an ORF, of uncertain function. The CDR3 length is 13 residues. Trimming took 5 bases from V and 0 from J, leaving 7 bases between them.

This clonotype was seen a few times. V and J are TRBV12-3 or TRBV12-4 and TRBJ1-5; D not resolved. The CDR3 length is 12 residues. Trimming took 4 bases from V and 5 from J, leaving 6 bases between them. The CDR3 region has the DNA TGTGCCAGCAGTTGGCCGGATCAGCCCCAGCATTTT. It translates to CASSWPDQPQHF.

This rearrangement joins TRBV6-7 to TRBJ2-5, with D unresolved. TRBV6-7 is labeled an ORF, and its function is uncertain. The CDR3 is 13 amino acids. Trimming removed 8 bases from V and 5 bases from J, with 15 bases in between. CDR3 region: CASSLVSWETQYF. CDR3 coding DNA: TGTGCCAGCTCATTGGTCTCCTGGGAGACCCAGTACTTC.

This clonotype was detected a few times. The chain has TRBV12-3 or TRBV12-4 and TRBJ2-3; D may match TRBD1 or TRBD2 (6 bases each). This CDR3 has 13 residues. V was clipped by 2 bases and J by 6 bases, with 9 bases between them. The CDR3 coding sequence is TGTGCCAGCAGTTTAACGGGGGCCGATACGCAGTATTTT. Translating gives CASSLTGADTQYF.

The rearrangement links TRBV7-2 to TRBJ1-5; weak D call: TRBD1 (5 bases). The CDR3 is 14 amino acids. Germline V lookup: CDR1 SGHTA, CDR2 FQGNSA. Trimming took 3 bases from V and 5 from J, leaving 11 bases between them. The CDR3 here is CASSLSLRDQPQHF. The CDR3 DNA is TGTGCCAGCAGCTTGAGCCTCAGGGATCAGCCCCAGCATTTT. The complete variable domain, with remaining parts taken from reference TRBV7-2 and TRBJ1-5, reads GAGVSQSPSNKVTEKGKDVELRCDPISGHTALYWYRQSLGQGLEFLIYFQGNSAPDKSGLPSDRFSAERTGGSVSTLTIQRTQQEDSAVYLCASSLSLRDQPQHFGDGTRLSIL.

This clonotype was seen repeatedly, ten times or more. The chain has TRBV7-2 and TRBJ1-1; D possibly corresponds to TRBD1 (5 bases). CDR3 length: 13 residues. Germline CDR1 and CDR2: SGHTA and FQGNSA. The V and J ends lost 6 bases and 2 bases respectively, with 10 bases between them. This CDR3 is CASSFQGNTEAFF. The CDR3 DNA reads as TGTGCCAGCAGTTTCCAGGGAAACACTGAAGCTTTCTTT.

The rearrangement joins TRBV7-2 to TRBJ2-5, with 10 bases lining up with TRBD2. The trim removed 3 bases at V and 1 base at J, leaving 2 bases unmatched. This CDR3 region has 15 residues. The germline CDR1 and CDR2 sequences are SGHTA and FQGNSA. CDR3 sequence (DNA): TGTGCCAGCAGCTTTAGCGGGGGGCCCCAAGAGACCCAGTACTTC. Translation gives CASSFSGGPQETQYF.

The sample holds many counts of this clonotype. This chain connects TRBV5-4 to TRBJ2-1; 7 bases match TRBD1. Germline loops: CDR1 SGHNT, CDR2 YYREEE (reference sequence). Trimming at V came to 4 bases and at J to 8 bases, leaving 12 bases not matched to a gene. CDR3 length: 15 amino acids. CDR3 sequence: CASSPGQSSRYEQFF. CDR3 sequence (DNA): TGTGCCAGCAGCCCGGGACAGTCATCTCGTTATGAGCAGTTCTTC.

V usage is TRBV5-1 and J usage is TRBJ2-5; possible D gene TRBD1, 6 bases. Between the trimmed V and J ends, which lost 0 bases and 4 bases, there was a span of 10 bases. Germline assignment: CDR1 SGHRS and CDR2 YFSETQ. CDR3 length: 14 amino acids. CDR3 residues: CASSLEGVGETQYF. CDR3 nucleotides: TGCGCCAGCAGCTTGGAGGGGGTTGGAGAGACCCAGTACTTC.

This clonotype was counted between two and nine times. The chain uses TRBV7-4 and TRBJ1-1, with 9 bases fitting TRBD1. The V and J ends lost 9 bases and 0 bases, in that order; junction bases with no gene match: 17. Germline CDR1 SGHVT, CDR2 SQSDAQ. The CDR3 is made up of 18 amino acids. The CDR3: CARIPSPGQGPMNTEAFF. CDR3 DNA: TGTGCCAGAATCCCCTCGCCAGGACAGGGGCCCATGAACACTGAAGCTTTCTTT.

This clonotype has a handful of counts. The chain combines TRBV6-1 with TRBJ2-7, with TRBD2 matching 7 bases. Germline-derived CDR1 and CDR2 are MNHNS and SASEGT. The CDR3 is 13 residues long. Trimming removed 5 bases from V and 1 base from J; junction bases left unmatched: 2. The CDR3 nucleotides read TGTGCCAGCAGTCTAGCGGATTCCTACGAGCAGTACGTC. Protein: CASSLADSYEQYV.

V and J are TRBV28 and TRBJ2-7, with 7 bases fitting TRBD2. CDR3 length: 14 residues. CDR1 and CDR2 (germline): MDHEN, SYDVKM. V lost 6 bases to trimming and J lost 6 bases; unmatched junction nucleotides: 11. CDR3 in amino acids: CASSPPGGSGEQYV. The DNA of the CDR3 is TGTGCCAGCAGCCCACCGGGGGGATCGGGCGAGCAGTACGTC.

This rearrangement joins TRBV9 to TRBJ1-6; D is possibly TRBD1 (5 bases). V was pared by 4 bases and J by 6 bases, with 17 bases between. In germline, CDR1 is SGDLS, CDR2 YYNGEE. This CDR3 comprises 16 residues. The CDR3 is CASSPSPSRANSPLHF. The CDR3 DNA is TGTGCCAGCAGCCCTAGCCCAAGCAGGGCTAATTCACCCCTCCACTTT. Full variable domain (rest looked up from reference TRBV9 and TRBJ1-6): DSGVTQTPKHLITATGQRVTLRCSPRSGDLSVYWYQQSLDQGLQFLIQYYNGEERAKGNILERFSAQQFPDLHSELNLSSLELGDSALYFCASSPSPSRANSPLHFGNGTRLTVT.

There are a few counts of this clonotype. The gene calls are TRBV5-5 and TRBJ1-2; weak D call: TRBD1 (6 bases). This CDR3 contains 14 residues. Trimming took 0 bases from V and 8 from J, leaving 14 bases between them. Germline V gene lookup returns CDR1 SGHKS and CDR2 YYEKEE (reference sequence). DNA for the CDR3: TGTGCCAGCAGCTTGGGGACAGTCCCTAAAGGCTACACCTTC. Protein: CASSLGTVPKGYTF.

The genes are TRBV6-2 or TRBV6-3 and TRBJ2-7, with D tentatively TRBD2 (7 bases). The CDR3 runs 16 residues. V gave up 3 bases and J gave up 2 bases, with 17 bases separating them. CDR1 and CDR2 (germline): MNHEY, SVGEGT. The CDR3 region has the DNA TGTGCCAGCAGTTATCCTGGCGGGGGCGTCCCCTACGAGCAGTACTTC. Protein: CASSYPGGGVPYEQYF.

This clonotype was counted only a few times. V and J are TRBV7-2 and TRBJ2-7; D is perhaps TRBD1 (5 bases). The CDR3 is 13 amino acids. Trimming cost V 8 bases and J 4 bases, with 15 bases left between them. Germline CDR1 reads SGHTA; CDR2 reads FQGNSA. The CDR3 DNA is TGTGCCAGCCGAATGGCAGGGCTGTACGAGCAGTACGTC. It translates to CASRMAGLYEQYV.